This TCR beta chain was identified in a study of cytomegalovirus exposure and HLA in healthy donors. Findings and caveats of the study: DRB1 had the most TCR associations and HLA-C the fewest, a later analysis found, with rates varying by HLA locus.

CDR3 length equals 16 residues. Germline values: CDR1 SGHRS, CDR2 YFSETQ. V was clipped by 4 bases and J by 4 bases; unmatched bases: 12. Remarks on this clone: Its specificity is unknown.

The PCR made use of 60 Vbeta and 13 Jbeta primers. TCRdb keeps only in-frame clones here, not all; method: immunoSEQ multiplex PCR. The sample includes approximately 170,000 clones, more than 65% of them seen just once. The rearrangement joins TRBV5-1 to TRBJ2-7; TRBD1 aligns across 9 bases. The TCR sequence derives from a middle-aged man in good health and CMV-seropositive. Source material: PBMCs. CDR3 nucleotides: TGCGCCAGCAGCACCTGGAGGGGGACAGGGAGTTACGAGCAGTACTTC. Translation: CASSTWRGTGSYEQYF.